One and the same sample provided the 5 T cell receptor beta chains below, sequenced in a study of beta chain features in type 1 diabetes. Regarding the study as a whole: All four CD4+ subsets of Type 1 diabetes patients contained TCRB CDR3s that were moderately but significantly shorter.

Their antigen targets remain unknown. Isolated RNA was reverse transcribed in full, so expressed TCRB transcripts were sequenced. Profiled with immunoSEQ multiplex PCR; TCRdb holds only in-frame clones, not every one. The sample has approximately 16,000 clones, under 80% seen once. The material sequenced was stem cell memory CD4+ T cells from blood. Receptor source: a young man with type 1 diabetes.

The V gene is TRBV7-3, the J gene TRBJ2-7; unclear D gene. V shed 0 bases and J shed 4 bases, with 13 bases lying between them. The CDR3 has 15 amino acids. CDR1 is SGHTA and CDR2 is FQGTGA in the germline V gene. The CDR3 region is CASSLTGQIGYEQYF. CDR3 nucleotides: TGTGCCAGCAGCTTAACGGGCCAGATTGGGTACGAGCAGTACTTC.

This CDR3 is CASSLGGDEPQHF. The CDR3 DNA sequence: TGCGCCAGCAGCTTGGGGGGGGACGAGCCCCAGCATTTT. This sequence joins TRBV5-1 and TRBJ1-5; D perhaps matches TRBD1 (5 bases). Trimming removed 0 bases at V and 8 bases at J, with 9 bases between. In germline, CDR1 is SGHRS, CDR2 YFSETQ. This CDR3 is 13 amino acids long.

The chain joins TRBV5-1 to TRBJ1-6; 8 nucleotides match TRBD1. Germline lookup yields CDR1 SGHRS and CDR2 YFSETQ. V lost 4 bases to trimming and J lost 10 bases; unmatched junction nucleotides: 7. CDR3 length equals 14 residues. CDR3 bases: TGCGCCAGCAGCCTGGACAGGGAATGGTCACCCCTCCACTTT. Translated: CASSLDREWSPLHF.

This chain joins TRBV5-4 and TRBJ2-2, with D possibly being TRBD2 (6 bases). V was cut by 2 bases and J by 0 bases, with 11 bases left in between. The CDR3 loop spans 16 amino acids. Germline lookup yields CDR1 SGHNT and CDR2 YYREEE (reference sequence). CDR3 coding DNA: TGTGCCAGCAGCTTCCTTAGCGGTGCGAACACCGGGGAGCTGTTTTTT. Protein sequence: CASSFLSGANTGELFF.

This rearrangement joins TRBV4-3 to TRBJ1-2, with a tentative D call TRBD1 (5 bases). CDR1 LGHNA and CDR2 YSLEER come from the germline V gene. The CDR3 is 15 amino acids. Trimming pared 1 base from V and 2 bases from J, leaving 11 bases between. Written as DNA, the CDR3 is TGCGCCAGCAGCCAAGGGAGGGGAGGAAACTATGGCTACACCTTC. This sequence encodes CASSQGRGGNYGYTF.